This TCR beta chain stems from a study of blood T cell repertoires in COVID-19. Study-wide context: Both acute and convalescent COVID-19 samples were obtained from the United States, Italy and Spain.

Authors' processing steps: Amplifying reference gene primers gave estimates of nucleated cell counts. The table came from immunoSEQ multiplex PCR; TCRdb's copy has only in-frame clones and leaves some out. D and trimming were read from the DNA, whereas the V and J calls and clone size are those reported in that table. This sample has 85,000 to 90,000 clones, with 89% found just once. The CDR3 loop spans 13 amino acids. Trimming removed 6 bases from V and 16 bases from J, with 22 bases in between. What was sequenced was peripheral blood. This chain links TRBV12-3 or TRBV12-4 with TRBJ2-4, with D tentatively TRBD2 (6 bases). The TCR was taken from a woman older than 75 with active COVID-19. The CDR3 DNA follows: TGTGCCAGCAGCGCAAACAACCCCCCGGGACTTTACTTC. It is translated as CASSANNPPGLYF.